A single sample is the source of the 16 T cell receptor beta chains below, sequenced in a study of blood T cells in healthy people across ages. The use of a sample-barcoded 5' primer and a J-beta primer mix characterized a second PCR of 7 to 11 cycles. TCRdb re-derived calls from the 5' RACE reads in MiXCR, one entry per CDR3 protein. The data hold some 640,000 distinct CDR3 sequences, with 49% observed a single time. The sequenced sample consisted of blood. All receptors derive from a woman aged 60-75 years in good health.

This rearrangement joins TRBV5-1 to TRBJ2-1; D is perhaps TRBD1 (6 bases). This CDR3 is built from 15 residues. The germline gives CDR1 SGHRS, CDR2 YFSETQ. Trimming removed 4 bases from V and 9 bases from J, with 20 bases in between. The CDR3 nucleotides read TGCGCCAGCAGCCCCGGACAGCGTACGGCGGGTGAGCAGTTCTTC. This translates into CASSPGQRTAGEQFF.

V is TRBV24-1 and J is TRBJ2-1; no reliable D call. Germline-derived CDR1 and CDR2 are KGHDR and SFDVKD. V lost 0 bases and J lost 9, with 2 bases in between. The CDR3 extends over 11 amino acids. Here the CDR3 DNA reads TGTGCCACCAGTGATTTGGGTGAGCAGTTCTTC. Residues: CATSDLGEQFF.

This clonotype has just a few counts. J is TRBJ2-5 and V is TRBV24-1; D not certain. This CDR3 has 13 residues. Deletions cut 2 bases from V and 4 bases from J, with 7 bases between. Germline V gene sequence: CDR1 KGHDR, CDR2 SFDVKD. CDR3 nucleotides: TGTGCCACCAGTGATTATAAGGCAGAGACCCAGTACTTC. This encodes CATSDYKAETQYF.

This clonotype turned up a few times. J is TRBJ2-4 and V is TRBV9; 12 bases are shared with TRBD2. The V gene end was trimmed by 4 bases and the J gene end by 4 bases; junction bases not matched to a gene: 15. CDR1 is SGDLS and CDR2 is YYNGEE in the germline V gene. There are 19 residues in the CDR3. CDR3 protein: CASSPEGLAGQSGKNIQYF. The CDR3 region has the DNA TGTGCCAGCAGCCCCGAAGGACTAGCGGGACAATCGGGTAAAAACATTCAGTACTTC.

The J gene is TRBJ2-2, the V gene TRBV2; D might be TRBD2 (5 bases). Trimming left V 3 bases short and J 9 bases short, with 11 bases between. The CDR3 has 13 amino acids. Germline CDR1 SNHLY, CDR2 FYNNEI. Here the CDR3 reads CASSDRGYRELFF. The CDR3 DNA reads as TGTGCCAGCAGTGACCGCGGGTATCGGGAGCTGTTTTTT.

The CDR3 sequence: CASSPRALLNTEAFF. The CDR3 DNA reads TGTGCCAGCAGTCCACGGGCCCTTTTGAACACTGAAGCTTTCTTT. The chain couples TRBV12-3 or TRBV12-4 to TRBJ1-1, with D unresolved. V was trimmed by 5 bases and J by 0 bases, leaving 13 bases between them. The CDR3 extends over 15 amino acids.

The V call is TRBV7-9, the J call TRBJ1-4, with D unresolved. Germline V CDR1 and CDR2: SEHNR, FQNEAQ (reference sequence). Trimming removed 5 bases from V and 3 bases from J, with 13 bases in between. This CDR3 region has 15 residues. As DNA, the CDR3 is TGTGCCAGCAGCCGAAGTCCGGGCTCTAATGAAAAACTGTTTTTT. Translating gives CASSRSPGSNEKLFF.

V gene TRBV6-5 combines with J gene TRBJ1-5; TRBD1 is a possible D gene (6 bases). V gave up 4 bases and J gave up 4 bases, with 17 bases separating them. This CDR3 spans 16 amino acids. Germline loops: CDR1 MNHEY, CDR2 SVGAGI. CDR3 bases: TGTGCCAGCAGTTCCCTAGGGCAGGGGACGAATCAGCCCCAGCATTTT. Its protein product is CASSSLGQGTNQPQHF.

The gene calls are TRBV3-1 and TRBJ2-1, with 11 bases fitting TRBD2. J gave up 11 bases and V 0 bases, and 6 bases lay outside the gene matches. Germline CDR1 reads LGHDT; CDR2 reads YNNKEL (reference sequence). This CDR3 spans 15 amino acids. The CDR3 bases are TGTGCCAGCAGCCAAGATGTAGCGGGAGGGCCGAAGCAGTTCTTC. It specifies CASSQDVAGGPKQFF.

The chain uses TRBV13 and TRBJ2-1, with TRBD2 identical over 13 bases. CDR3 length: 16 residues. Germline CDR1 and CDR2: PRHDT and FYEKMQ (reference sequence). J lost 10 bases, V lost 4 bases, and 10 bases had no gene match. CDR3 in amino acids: CASSYGPGLAGQEQFF. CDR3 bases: TGTGCCAGCAGCTACGGGCCGGGACTAGCGGGACAGGAGCAGTTCTTC.

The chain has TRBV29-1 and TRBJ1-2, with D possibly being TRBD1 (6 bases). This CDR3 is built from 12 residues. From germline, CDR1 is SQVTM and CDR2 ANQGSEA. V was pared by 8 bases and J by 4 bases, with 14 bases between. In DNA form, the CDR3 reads TGCAGCTCTGAGGGGGTCGGCTATGGCTACACCTTC. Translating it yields CSSEGVGYGYTF.

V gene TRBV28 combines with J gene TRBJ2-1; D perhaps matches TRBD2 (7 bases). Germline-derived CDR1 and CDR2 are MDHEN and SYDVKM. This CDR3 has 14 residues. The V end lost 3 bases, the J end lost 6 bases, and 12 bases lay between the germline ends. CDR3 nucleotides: TGTGCCAGCAGTTTGGGGGGGGCGGGCAATGAGCAGTTCTTC. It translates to CASSLGGAGNEQFF.

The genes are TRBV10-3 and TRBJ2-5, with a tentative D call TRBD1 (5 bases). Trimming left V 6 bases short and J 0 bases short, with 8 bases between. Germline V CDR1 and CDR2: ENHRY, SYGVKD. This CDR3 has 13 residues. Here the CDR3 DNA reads TGTGCCATCAGGGCGGACAACCAAGAGACCCAGTACTTC. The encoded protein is CAIRADNQETQYF.

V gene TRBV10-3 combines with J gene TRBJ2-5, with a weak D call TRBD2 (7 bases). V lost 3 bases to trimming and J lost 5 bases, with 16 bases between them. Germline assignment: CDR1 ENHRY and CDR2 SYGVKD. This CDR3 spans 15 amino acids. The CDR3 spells CAISDSRGGEETQYF. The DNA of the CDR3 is TGTGCCATCAGTGACAGTAGGGGGGGAGAGGAGACCCAGTACTTC.

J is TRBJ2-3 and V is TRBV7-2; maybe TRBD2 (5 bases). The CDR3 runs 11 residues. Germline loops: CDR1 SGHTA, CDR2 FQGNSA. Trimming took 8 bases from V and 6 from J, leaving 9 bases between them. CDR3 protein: CASAAGDTQYF. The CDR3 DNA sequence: TGTGCCAGCGCCGCGGGCGATACGCAGTATTTT.

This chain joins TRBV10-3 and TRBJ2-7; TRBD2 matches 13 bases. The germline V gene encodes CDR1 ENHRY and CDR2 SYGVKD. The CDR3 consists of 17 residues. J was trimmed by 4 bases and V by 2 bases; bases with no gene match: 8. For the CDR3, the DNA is TGTGCCATCAGTGAGGACAGGAGGGGACTAGCGGGATACGAGCAGTACTTC. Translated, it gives CAISEDRRGLAGYEQYF.